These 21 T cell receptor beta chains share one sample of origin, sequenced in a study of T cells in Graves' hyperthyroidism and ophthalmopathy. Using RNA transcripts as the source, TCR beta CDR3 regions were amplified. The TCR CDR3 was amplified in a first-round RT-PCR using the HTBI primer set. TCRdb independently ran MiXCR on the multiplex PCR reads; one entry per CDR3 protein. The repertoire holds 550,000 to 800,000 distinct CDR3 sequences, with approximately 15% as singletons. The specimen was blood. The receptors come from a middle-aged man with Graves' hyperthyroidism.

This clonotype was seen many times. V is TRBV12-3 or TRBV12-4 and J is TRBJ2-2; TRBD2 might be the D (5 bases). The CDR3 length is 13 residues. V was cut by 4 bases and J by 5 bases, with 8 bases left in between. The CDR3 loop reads CASSSLATGELFF. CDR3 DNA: TGTGCCAGCAGTTCTCTAGCAACCGGGGAGCTGTTTTTT.

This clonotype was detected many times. The DNA for the CDR3 is TGTGCCAGCAGCTTCATAGCGGGAGGTTTTGAGCAGTTCTTC. Translation gives CASSFIAGGFEQFF. The V gene is TRBV2, the J gene TRBJ2-1; 10 positions agree with TRBD2. Germline V gene lookup returns CDR1 SNHLY and CDR2 FYNNEI. Unmatched junction bases numbered 8, after V lost 6 bases and J lost 9 bases. There are 14 residues in the CDR3.

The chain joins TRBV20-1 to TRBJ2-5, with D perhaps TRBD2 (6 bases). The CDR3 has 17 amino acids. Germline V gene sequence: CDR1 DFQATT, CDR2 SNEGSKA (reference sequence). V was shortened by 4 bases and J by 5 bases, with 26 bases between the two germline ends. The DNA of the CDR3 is TGCAGTGCTACCCTCCCAGGGCAACTAGCAGTCGGGGAGACCCAGTACTTC. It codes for CSATLPGQLAVGETQYF.

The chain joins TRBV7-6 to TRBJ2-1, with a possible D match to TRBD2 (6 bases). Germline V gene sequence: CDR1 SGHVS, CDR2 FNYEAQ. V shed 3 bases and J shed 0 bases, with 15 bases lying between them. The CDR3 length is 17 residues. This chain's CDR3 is CASSLARDSHSYNEQFF. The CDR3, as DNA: TGTGCCAGCAGCTTGGCCCGGGACTCACACTCCTACAATGAGCAGTTCTTC.

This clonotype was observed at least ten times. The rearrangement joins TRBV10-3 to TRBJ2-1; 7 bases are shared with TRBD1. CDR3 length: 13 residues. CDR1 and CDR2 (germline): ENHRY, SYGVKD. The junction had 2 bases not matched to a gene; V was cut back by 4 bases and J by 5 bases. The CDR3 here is CAISGQGDNEQFF. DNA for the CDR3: TGTGCCATCAGTGGACAGGGTGACAATGAGCAGTTCTTC.

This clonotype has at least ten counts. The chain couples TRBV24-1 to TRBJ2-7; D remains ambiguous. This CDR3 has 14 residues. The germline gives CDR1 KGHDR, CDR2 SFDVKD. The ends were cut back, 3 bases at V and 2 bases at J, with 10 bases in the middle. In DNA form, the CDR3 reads TGTGCCACCAGTGATGCCCGGGCAGCCTACGAGCAGTACTTC. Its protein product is CATSDARAAYEQYF.

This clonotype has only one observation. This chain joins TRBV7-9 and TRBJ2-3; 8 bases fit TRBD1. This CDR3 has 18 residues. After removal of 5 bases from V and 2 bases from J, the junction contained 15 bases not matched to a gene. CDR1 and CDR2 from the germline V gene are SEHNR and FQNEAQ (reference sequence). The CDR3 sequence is CASSLSGTGNLYTDTQYF. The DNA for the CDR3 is TGTGCCAGCAGCCTTAGTGGGACAGGAAATCTCTACACAGATACGCAGTATTTT.

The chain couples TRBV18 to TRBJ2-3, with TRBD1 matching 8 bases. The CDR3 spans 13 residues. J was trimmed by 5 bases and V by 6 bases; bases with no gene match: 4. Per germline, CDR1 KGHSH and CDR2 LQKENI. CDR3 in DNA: TGTGCCAGCTCCCGCACAGGGGGAGATACGCAGTATTTT. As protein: CASSRTGGDTQYF. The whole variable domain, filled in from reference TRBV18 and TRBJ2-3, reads NAGVMQNPRHLVRRRGQEARLRCSPMKGHSHVYWYRQLPEEGLKFMVYLQKENIIDESGMPKERFSAEFPKEGPSILRIQQVVRGDSAAYFCASSRTGGDTQYFGPGTRLTVL.

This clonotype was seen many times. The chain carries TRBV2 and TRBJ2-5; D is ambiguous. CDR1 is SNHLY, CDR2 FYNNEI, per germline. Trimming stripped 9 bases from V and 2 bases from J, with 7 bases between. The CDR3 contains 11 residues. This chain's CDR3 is CASLEQETQYF. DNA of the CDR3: TGTGCCAGTCTGGAGCAAGAGACCCAGTACTTC. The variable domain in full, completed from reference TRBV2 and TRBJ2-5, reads EPEVTQTPSHQVTQMGQEVILRCVPISNHLYFYWYRQILGQKVEFLVSFYNNEISEKSEIFDDQFSVERPDGSNFTLKIRSTKLEDSAMYFCASLEQETQYFGPGTRLLVL.

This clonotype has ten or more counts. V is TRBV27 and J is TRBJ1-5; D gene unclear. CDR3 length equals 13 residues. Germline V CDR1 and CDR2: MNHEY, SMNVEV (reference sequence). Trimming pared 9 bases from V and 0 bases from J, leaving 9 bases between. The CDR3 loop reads CASQRYSNQPQHF. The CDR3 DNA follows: TGTGCCAGTCAGCGGTATAGCAATCAGCCCCAGCATTTT.

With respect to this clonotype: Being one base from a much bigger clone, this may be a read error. In DNA form, the CDR3 reads TGTGCCGCCAGTGACAAGGAGGGCCTAAACACAGATACGCAGTATTTT. This gives the protein CAASDKEGLNTDTQYF. V is TRBV24-1 and J is TRBJ2-3, with D perhaps TRBD2 (6 bases). This CDR3 has 16 residues. Germline CDR1 is KGHDR and CDR2 is SFDVKD.

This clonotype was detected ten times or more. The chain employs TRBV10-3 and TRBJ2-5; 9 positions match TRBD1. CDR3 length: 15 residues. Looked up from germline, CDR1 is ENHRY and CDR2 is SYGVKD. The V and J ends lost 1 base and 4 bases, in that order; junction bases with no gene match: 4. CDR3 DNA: TGTGCCATCAGTGAGTGGGACAGGGTAGGAGAGACCCAGTACTTC. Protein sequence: CAISEWDRVGETQYF.

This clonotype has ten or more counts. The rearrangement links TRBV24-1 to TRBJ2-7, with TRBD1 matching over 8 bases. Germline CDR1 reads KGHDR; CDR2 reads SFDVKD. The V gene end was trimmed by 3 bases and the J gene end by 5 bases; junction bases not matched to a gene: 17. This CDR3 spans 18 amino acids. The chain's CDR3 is CATSDPRAPRTGRDEQYF. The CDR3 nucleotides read TGTGCCACCAGTGATCCTCGGGCCCCTCGGACAGGGCGAGACGAGCAGTACTTC.

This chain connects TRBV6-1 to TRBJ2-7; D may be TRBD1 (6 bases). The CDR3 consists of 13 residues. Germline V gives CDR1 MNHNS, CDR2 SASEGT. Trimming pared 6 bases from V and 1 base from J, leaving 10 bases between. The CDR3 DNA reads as TGTGCCAGCAGGACACAGGGTTCCTACGAGCAGTACTTC. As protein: CASRTQGSYEQYF.

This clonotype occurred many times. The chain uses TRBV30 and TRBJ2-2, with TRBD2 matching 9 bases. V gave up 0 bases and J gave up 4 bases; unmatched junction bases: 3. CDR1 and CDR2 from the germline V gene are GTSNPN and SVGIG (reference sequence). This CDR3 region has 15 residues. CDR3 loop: CAWSVRTSVTGELFF. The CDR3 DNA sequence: TGTGCCTGGAGTGTACGGACTAGCGTCACCGGGGAGCTGTTTTTT.

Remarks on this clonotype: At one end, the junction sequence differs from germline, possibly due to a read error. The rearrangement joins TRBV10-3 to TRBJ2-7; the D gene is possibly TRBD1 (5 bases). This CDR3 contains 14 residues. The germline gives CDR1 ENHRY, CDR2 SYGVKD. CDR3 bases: TGTGCCAGCAGTCCGACAGAGTCTACCTACGAGCAGTACTTC. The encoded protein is CASSPTESTYEQYF.

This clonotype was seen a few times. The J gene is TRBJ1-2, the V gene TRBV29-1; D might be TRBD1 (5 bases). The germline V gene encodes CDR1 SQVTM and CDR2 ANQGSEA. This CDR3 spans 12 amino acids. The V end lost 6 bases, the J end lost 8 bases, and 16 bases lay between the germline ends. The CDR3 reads CSVNQGSLGYTF. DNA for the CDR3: TGCAGCGTGAATCAGGGTTCACTCGGCTACACCTTC.

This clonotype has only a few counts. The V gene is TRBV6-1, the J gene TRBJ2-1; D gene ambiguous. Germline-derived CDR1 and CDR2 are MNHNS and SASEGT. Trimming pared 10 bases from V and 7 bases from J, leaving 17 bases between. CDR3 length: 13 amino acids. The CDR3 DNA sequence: TGTGCCACCCTCGCACTGCAACTTAATGAGCAGTTCTTC. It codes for CATLALQLNEQFF.

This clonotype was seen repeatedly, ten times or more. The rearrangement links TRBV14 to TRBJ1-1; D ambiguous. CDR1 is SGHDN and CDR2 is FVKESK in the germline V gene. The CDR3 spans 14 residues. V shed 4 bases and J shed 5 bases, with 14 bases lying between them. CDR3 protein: CASSRRTTLTEAFF. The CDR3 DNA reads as TGTGCCAGCAGCCGCAGGACTACTCTGACTGAAGCTTTCTTT.

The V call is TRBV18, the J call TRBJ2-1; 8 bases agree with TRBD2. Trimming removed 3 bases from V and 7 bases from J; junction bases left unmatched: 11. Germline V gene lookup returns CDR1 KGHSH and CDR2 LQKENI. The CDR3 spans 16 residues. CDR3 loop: CASSPPGGRLTNEQFF. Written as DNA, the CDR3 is TGTGCCAGCTCACCCCCGGGCGGGAGGCTGACAAATGAGCAGTTCTTC.

CDR3 DNA sequence: TGTGCCAGCAGCGTTAGGTCGGCTAATTCACCCCTCCACTTT. Amino acids: CASSVRSANSPLHF. The chain is built from TRBV9 and TRBJ1-6; D not certain. V was pared by 2 bases and J by 6 bases, with 9 bases between. The CDR3 totals 14 residues. CDR1 is SGDLS, CDR2 YYNGEE, per germline.